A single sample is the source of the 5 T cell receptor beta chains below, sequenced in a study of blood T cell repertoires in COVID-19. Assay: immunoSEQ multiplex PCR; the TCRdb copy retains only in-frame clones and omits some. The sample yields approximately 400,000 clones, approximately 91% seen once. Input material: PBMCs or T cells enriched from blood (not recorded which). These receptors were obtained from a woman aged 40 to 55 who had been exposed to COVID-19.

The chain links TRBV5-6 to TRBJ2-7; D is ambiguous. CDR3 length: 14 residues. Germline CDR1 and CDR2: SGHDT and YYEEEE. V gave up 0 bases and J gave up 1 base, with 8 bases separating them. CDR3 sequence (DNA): TGTGCCAGCAGCTTGGCTGGCAGATCCTACGAGCAGTACTTC. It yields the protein CASSLAGRSYEQYF. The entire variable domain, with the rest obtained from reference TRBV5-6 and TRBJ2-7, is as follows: DAGVTQSPTHLIKTRGQQVTLRCSPKSGHDTVSWYQQALGQGPQFIFQYYEEEERQRGNFPDRFSGHQFPNYSSELNVNALLLGDSALYLCASSLAGRSYEQYFGPGTRLTVT.

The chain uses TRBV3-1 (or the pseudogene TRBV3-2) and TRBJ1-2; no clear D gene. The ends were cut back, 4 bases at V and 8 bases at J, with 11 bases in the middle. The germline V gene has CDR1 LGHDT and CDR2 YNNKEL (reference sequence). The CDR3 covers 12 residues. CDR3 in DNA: TGTGCCAGCAGCCTCCGTGAGAACGGCTACACCTTC. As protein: CASSLRENGYTF.

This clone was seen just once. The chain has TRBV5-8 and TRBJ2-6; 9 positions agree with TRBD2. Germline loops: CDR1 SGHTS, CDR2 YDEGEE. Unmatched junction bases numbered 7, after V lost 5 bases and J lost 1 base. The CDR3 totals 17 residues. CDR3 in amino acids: CASSLSGRGSGANVLTF. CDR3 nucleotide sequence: TGTGCCAGCAGTCTTAGCGGGAGAGGGTCTGGGGCCAACGTCCTGACTTTC.

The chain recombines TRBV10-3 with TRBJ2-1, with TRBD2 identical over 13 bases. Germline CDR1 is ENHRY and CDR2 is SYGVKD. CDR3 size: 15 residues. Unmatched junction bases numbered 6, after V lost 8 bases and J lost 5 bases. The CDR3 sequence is CAIAPTSGGNNEQFF. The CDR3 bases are TGTGCCATCGCCCCGACTAGCGGGGGGAACAATGAGCAGTTCTTC.

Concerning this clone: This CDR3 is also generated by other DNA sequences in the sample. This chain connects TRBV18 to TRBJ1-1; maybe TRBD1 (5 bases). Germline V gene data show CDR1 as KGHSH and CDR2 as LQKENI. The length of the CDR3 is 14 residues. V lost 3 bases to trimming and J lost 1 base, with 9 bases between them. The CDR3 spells CASSPTQGNTEAFF. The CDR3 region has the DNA TGTGCCAGCTCACCTACTCAGGGGAACACTGAAGCTTTCTTT. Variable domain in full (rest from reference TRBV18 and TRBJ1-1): NAGVMQNPRHLVRRRGQEARLRCSPMKGHSHVYWYRQLPEEGLKFMVYLQKENIIDESGMPKERFSAEFPKEGPSILRIQQVVRGDSAAYFCASSPTQGNTEAFFGQGTRLTVV.